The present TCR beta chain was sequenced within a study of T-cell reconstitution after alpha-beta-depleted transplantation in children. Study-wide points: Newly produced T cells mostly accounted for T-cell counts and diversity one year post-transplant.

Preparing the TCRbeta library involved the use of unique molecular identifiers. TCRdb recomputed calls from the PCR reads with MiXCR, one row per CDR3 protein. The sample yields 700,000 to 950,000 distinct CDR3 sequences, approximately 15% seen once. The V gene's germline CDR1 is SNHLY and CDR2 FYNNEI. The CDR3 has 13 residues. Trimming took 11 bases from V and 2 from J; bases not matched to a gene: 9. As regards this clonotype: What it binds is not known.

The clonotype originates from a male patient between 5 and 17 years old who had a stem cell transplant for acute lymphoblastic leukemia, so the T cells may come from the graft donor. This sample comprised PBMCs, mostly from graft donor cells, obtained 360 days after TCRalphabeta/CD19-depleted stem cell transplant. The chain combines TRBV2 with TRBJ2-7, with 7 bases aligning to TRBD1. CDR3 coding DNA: TGTGCCTTATCCGGGACAGAAGCCTACGAGCAGTACTTC. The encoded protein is CALSGTEAYEQYF. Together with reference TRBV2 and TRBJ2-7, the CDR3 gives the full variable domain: EPEVTQTPSHQVTQMGQEVILRCVPISNHLYFYWYRQILGQKVEFLVSFYNNEISEKSEIFDDQFSVERPDGSNFTLKIRSTKLEDSAMYFCALSGTEAYEQYFGPGTRLTVT.